The rows below give T cell receptor beta chains drawn from one sample of a study of control samples from healthy donors and cancer patients. Generated by immunoSEQ multiplex PCR, the TCRdb table keeps only in-frame clones and is missing some. Found here are tens of thousands of clones, approximately 91% of them singletons; the top ten hold 7.2%. Sequenced material: blood. All receptors come from a man over 45 in good health. CDR3s include the opening cysteine and the closing phenylalanine or tryptophan. A D gene is named only where the DNA matches it firmly. Size is stated for part of the rows, as once, few or many counts, or as a class when the clone is expanded.

J gene: TRBJ1-2
V gene: TRBV7-2
clone size: -
D gene: TRBD1
CDR3 DNA: TGTGCCAGCAGCGCTACCACAGGGGTTACTAACTATGGCTACACCTTC
CDR3 protein: CASSATTGVTNYGYTF

J gene: TRBJ1-3
V gene: TRBV4-1
clone size: -
D gene: -
CDR3 DNA: TGCGCCAGCACCGAAGGGTTCTCTGGAAACACCATATATTTT
CDR3 protein: CASTEGFSGNTIYF

J gene: TRBJ1-6
V gene: TRBV6-5
clone size: -
D gene: -
CDR3 DNA: TGTGCCAGCAGCTGGGGGGGGTATAATTCACCCCTCCACTTT
CDR3 protein: CASSWGGYNSPLHF

J gene: TRBJ2-3
V gene: TRBV20-1
clone size: -
D gene: -
CDR3 DNA: TGCAGTGCTGGACTTCGGGATACGCAGTATTTT
CDR3 protein: CSAGLRDTQYF

J gene: TRBJ2-7
V gene: TRBV28
clone size: -
D gene: -
CDR3 DNA: TGTGCCAGCAGCTTCGGGGGGCTATCCTACGAGCAGTACTTC
CDR3 protein: CASSFGGLSYEQYF

J gene: TRBJ1-4
V gene: TRBV7-9
clone size: -
D gene: TRBD1
CDR3 DNA: TGTGCCAGCAGTCACGGACAGGGGAATGAAAAACTGTTTTTT
CDR3 protein: CASSHGQGNEKLFF

J gene: TRBJ1-2
V gene: TRBV6-5
clone size: -
D gene: -
CDR3 DNA: TGTGCCAGCATTATCCCCAGGGGAACGAACTATGGCTACACCTTC
CDR3 protein: CASIIPRGTNYGYTF

J gene: TRBJ1-1
V gene: TRBV2
clone size: -
D gene: TRBD1
CDR3 DNA: TGTGCCAGCAGTGATCTCCCAGGGGGTCTCGCTGAAGCTTTCTTT
CDR3 protein: CASSDLPGGLAEAFF

J gene: TRBJ2-3
V gene: TRBV6-5
clone size: -
D gene: TRBD2
CDR3 DNA: TGTGCCAGCAGTTACTCGTTAGCGGGGTTCACAGATACGCAGTATTTT
CDR3 protein: CASSYSLAGFTDTQYF

J gene: TRBJ1-4
V gene: TRBV2
clone size: few
D gene: -
CDR3 DNA: TGTGCCAGCAGTGAGCTAAGGGGTAATGAAAAACTGTTTTTT
CDR3 protein: CASSELRGNEKLFF

J gene: TRBJ2-3
V gene: TRBV27
clone size: -
D gene: TRBD2
CDR3 DNA: TGTGCCAGCAGTTTATGGGTAGGGGCCTTAGCGGGGGGCACAGATACGCAGTATTTT
CDR3 protein: CASSLWVGALAGGTDTQYF

J gene: TRBJ1-1
V gene: TRBV15
clone size: -
D gene: -
CDR3 DNA: TGTGCCACCAGCAGAGATCGGAGCTTTAACACTGAAGCTTTCTTT
CDR3 protein: CATSRDRSFNTEAFF

J gene: TRBJ1-2
V gene: TRBV3-1/TRBV3-2
clone size: -
D gene: TRBD1
CDR3 DNA: TGTGCCAGCAGCCAAGTTACAGGGGGCGAAGGCTACACCTTC
CDR3 protein: CASSQVTGGEGYTF

J gene: TRBJ2-7
V gene: TRBV27
clone size: -
D gene: -
CDR3 DNA: TGTGCCAGCAGTCTCCAGAATGCCGGTGGCGAGCAGTACTTC
CDR3 protein: CASSLQNAGGEQYF

J gene: TRBJ2-5
V gene: TRBV19
clone size: -
D gene: -
CDR3 DNA: TGTGCCAGTAGTATGGGGGGAGTGGAGACCCAGTACTTC
CDR3 protein: CASSMGGVETQYF

J gene: TRBJ1-2
V gene: TRBV6-1
clone size: -
D gene: -
CDR3 DNA: TGTGCCAGCAGTGAAAGGCATGATGGCTACACCTTC
CDR3 protein: CASSERHDGYTF

J gene: TRBJ2-3
V gene: TRBV10-3
clone size: -
D gene: -
CDR3 DNA: TGTGCCATCAGTGAGAGGGTAACAGATACGCAGTATTTT
CDR3 protein: CAISERVTDTQYF

J gene: TRBJ1-5
V gene: TRBV2
clone size: -
D gene: -
CDR3 DNA: TGTGCCAGCCTTTTGGGTGGAAGCAATCAGCCCCAGCATTTT
CDR3 protein: CASLLGGSNQPQHF

J gene: TRBJ1-1
V gene: TRBV6-5
clone size: -
D gene: -
CDR3 DNA: TGTGCCAGCACCCCACAGGGACACACTGAAGCTTTCTTT
CDR3 protein: CASTPQGHTEAFF

J gene: TRBJ2-3
V gene: TRBV5-6
clone size: -
D gene: -
CDR3 DNA: TGTGCCAGCAGTGCGGAGGTCGCAGATACGCAGTATTTT
CDR3 protein: CASSAEVADTQYF

J gene: TRBJ2-7
V gene: TRBV3-1/TRBV3-2
clone size: -
D gene: -
CDR3 DNA: TGTGCCAGCAGCCTCCGGGACGCCCCCTACGAGCAGTACTTC
CDR3 protein: CASSLRDAPYEQYF

J gene: TRBJ2-1
V gene: TRBV6-2/TRBV6-3
clone size: -
D gene: TRBD2
CDR3 DNA: TGTGCCAGCAGCACCGCACTAGCGGGGGGTTTCAATGAGCAGTTCTTC
CDR3 protein: CASSTALAGGFNEQFF

J gene: TRBJ2-1
V gene: TRBV5-5
clone size: few
D gene: -
CDR3 DNA: TGTGCCAGCAGCCAAACTCACGCAGGGGCCTACAATGAGCAGTTCTTC
CDR3 protein: CASSQTHAGAYNEQFF

J gene: TRBJ1-2
V gene: TRBV27
clone size: -
D gene: -
CDR3 DNA: TGTGCCAGCAAAACTGGGACGGACCGAGGCTACACCTTC
CDR3 protein: CASKTGTDRGYTF

J gene: TRBJ1-2
V gene: TRBV6-6
clone size: -
D gene: -
CDR3 DNA: TGTGCCAGCAGCCGACAACAGGGAGCCTATGGCTACACCTTC
CDR3 protein: CASSRQQGAYGYTF

J gene: TRBJ2-3
V gene: TRBV6-5
clone size: once
D gene: -
CDR3 DNA: TGTGCCAGTAAACCCGAGGGCGCAGGGCCAGATACGCAGTATTTT
CDR3 protein: CASKPEGAGPDTQYF

J gene: TRBJ2-7
V gene: TRBV19
clone size: -
D gene: -
CDR3 DNA: TGTGCCAGTAGTATTGGCCCGGGCGGCGAGCAGTACTTC
CDR3 protein: CASSIGPGGEQYF